This TCR beta chain was retrieved from a study of blood T cell repertoires in COVID-19 (dated by TCRdb to about 2020). Notes on the research overall: Samples covering the acute and convalescent phases of COVID-19 were provided by collaborators in the United States, Italy and Spain. The samples were drawn from the first 160 participants of the ongoing ImmuneRACE study and from about 1,200 subjects provided by 6 global collaborators. The material from the prospective study consisted of cDNA or gDNA derived from T cells, B-cell-depleted T cells, or PBMCs. HLA class I and class II types, where available, came from metadata supplied by the sample provider rather than from assay-based typing. The repertoires were released in a freely available public database meant as a resource for research on the immune response to SARS-CoV-2. Subjects who had been exposed to COVID-19, were actively infected with it, or had recovered from it provided the deeply sampled blood TCRbeta repertoires that made up the dataset. Sample metadata almost always included a de-identified subject ID, COVID-19 status, age in years and sex. The paper as a whole reports these results and caveats: The quantity of clinical and demographic metadata differed by source and by participant and was supplied without curation.

Enrolling through a virtual design, the prospective study's participants ranged in age from roughly 18 to 90 years and lived across about two dozen United States geographic areas. To assign participants to cohorts, the prospective study relied on clinical history that participants themselves reported in a screening survey and a study questionnaire. Each participant in the prospective study had whole blood, serum and a nasopharyngeal or oropharyngeal swab collected by mobile phlebotomists. Prospective study participants could optionally give additional blood draws and questionnaires over an approximately two-month period. Before DNA extraction, prospective study blood samples were shipped either frozen or at room temperature. To note about this clone: What antigen it recognizes has not been identified. Base qualities are not at hand, and no much larger clone is one base apart.

V is reduced by 3 bases and J by 10 bases, leaving a spacing of 10 bases between them. The germline V gene provides CDR1 SGHNT and CDR2 YENEEA. The CDR3, from cysteine to phenylalanine, totals 12 residues. Only CDR3 DNA is held: 36 bases, read in frame from base 1. TCRbeta CDR3 regions were amplified from genomic DNA by means of the immunoSEQ Assay, a bias-controlled multiplex PCR. Per the source publication's procedure: Within the assay, amplification of reference gene primers was used to estimate how many nucleated cells each sample contained. To quantify the absolute abundance of each unique TCRbeta CDR3 rearrangement, sequence reads were collapsed and filtered. For each sample, productive Simpson clonality was calculated as the square root of Simpson's diversity index over productive rearrangements. Imported from immuneACCESS, the table was reduced by TCRdb to in-frame sequences with V and J called. These copies leave out some clones; in studies compared against another copy, an unresolved V gene accounts for under half, and the cause of the remainder is not known. V and J calls and clone size are copied from that table; D and trimming were computed from the DNA. For this sample the table gives 150,000 to 200,000 clones, of which around 80% were detected only once. Roughly 17% of the sample belongs to the ten largest clones.

The chain was built from TRBV11-3 and TRBJ2-1, with TRBD2 tentatively as D gene (5 bases match). The TCR originated in a woman aged 50 to 60 with acute COVID-19. The specimen was PBMCs or T cells enriched from blood (not recorded which). The bases are TGTGCCAGCAGCTTCCCAGAGGGAGAGCAGTTCTTC. This translates into CASSFPEGEQFF. The variable domain in full, with residues beyond the CDR3 obtained from the reference TRBV11-3 and TRBJ2-1 genes, is EAGVVQSPRYKIIEKKQPVAFWCNPISGHNTLYWYLQNLGQGPELLIRYENEEAVDDSQLPKDRFSAERLKGVDSTLKIQPAELGDSAVYLCASSFPEGEQFFGPGTRLTVL.